The 16 T cell receptor beta chains reported below all come from one sample, sequenced in a study of Ad26.COV2.S vaccination and SARS-CoV-2 variants. Some clones are missing from TCRdb's copy, which holds only in-frame ones; the method was immunoSEQ multiplex PCR. Of under 95,000 clones in the sample, 82% were seen once. Sequenced material: peripheral blood, taken after recovery from COVID-19. These receptors all stem from a human donor who had recovered from COVID-19.

This clone was observed once. The chain couples TRBV9 to TRBJ2-7; D perhaps matches TRBD2 (6 bases). This CDR3 spans 14 amino acids. The V end was cut by 4 bases, the J end by 0 bases, with 11 bases between. CDR1 SGDLS and CDR2 YYNGEE come from the germline V gene. DNA of the CDR3: TGTGCCAGCAGCCCGGTACTAGCCTCCTACGAGCAGTACTTC. Its translation is CASSPVLASYEQYF.

The rearrangement links TRBV6-6 to TRBJ1-6; unclear D gene. The CDR3 covers 15 residues. V was pared by 1 base and J by 7 bases, with 11 bases between. Germline V lookup: CDR1 MNHNY, CDR2 SVGAGI (reference sequence). CDR3 region: CASSYYRAENSPLHF. In DNA form, the CDR3 reads TGTGCCAGCAGTTACTACCGGGCCGAGAATTCACCCCTCCACTTT.

This clone appeared once. The chain links TRBV6-5 to TRBJ2-7; 10 bases map to TRBD1. Germline assignment: CDR1 MNHEY and CDR2 SVGAGI. Trimming cost V 6 bases and J 4 bases; bases outside gene matches: 6. This CDR3 has 14 residues. The CDR3 sequence: CASRYPGQGYEQYF. The CDR3 bases are TGTGCCAGCAGGTACCCGGGACAGGGGTACGAGCAGTACTTC.

This clone was seen only once. This chain uses TRBV3-1 (or the pseudogene TRBV3-2) with TRBJ1-3; D not resolved. Trimming stripped 2 bases from V and 4 bases from J, with 9 bases between. Germline lookup yields CDR1 LGHDT and CDR2 YNNKEL (reference sequence). The length of the CDR3 is 14 residues. The CDR3 sequence: CASSQRTVGNTIYF. DNA of the CDR3: TGTGCCAGCAGCCAACGGACGGTAGGAAACACCATATATTTT.

Comment on this clone: Germline is not matched at one junction end, which may reflect a read error. This CDR3 is also generated by other DNA sequences in the sample. The J gene is TRBJ2-7, the V gene TRBV27; 10 nucleotides match TRBD2. CDR3 size: 14 residues. Germline values: CDR1 MNHEY, CDR2 SMNVEV (reference sequence). CDR3 coding DNA: TGTGCCAGCAGTTTTAGCGGGAGGATTTACGAGCAGTACTTT. It specifies CASSFSGRIYEQYF.

This clone was counted only a few times. The same CDR3 can be traced to other DNA sequences in this sample. The genes are TRBV7-9 and TRBJ1-6, with D unresolved. This CDR3 contains 13 residues. V gave up 1 base and J gave up 7 bases, with 5 bases separating them. Germline V gene data show CDR1 as SEHNR and CDR2 as FQNEAQ (reference sequence). CDR3 DNA sequence: TGTGCCAGCAGCTTAGGCGGGAATTCACCCCTCCACTTT. It specifies CASSLGGNSPLHF.

V gene TRBV6-2 or TRBV6-3 combines with J gene TRBJ1-2, with TRBD1 identical over 7 bases. V shed 2 bases, J shed 5 bases, and the junction held 8 bases outside the gene matches. The germline gives CDR1 MNHEY, CDR2 SVGEGT. This CDR3 has 15 amino acids. In DNA, the CDR3 is TGTGCCAGCAGTTACACCCCGACAGGGATGTATGGCTACACCTTC. Translation gives CASSYTPTGMYGYTF.

The chain is built from TRBV6-2 or TRBV6-3 and TRBJ2-5; no definite D call. The CDR3 extends over 14 amino acids. The germline gives CDR1 MNHEY, CDR2 SVGEGT. The germline V and J ends were trimmed by 6 bases and 3 bases, with 14 bases remaining between them. The CDR3 DNA sequence: TGTGCCAGCAGCCCCTCCCAAAATAAAGAGACCCAGTACTTC. Its translation: CASSPSQNKETQYF.

The chain joins TRBV6-2 or TRBV6-3 to TRBJ2-2, with TRBD1 matching over 12 bases. The CDR3 is 16 residues long. Germline values: CDR1 MNHEY, CDR2 SVGEGT. The trim removed 3 bases at V and 7 bases at J, leaving 6 bases unmatched. CDR3: CASSYPGTGGIGELFF. CDR3 nucleotides: TGTGCCAGCAGTTATCCTGGGACAGGGGGCATCGGGGAGCTGTTTTTT.

V and J are TRBV6-2 or TRBV6-3 and TRBJ2-7; 13 bases line up with TRBD2. CDR1 is MNHEY and CDR2 is SVGEGT in the germline V gene. The CDR3 has 21 residues. J was trimmed by 2 bases and V by 4 bases; bases with no gene match: 20. This chain's CDR3 is CASSFGLHGTSGKFPAYEQYF. CDR3 bases: TGTGCCAGCAGTTTCGGCCTACACGGGACTAGCGGGAAATTCCCGGCCTACGAGCAGTACTTC.

J is TRBJ1-5 and V is TRBV20-1, with 8 nucleotides matching TRBD1. The CDR3 covers 15 residues. The ends lost 3 bases at V and 0 bases at J; junction bases unmatched: 4. Germline CDR1 DFQATT, CDR2 SNEGSKA (reference sequence). Here the CDR3 reads CSASPGQGSNQPQHF. The CDR3 bases are TGCAGTGCTAGTCCCGGACAGGGTAGCAATCAGCCCCAGCATTTT.

V and J are TRBV7-8 and TRBJ2-1, with D perhaps TRBD2 (6 bases). The CDR3 consists of 12 residues. CDR1 and CDR2 from the germline V gene are SGHVS and FQNEAQ. Deletions cut 5 bases from V and 9 bases from J, with 11 bases between. The CDR3 reads CASSGGVAEQFF. Here the CDR3 DNA reads TGTGCCAGCAGCGGAGGGGTTGCTGAGCAGTTCTTC.

The chain has TRBV7-2 and TRBJ2-7; D remains unclear. Trimming stripped 5 bases from V and 5 bases from J, with 13 bases between. Looked up from germline, CDR1 is SGHTA and CDR2 is FQGNSA. This CDR3 has 13 amino acids. The CDR3 is CASSEPTGHEQYF. CDR3 nucleotides: TGTGCCAGCAGCGAACCGACCGGGCACGAGCAGTACTTC.

The genes are TRBV28 and TRBJ1-4; the match to TRBD1 covers 8 bases. J was trimmed by 8 bases and V by 5 bases; bases with no gene match: 4. This CDR3 has 13 amino acids. Germline V lookup: CDR1 MDHEN, CDR2 SYDVKM. The CDR3: CASSPGQVEKLFF. The CDR3 DNA reads TGTGCCAGCAGTCCGGGACAGGTCGAAAAACTGTTTTTT. Full variable domain (outside the CDR3, taken from reference TRBV28 and TRBJ1-4): DVKVTQSSRYLVKRTGEKVFLECVQDMDHENMFWYRQDPGLGLRLIYFSYDVKMKEKGDIPEGYSVSREKKERFSLILESASTNQTSMYLCASSPGQVEKLFFGSGTQLSVL.

The rearrangement links TRBV25-1 to TRBJ2-1; 8 nucleotides agree with TRBD2. The junction had 9 bases not matched to a gene; V was cut back by 5 bases and J by 0 bases. CDR1 MGHDK and CDR2 SYGVNS come from the germline V gene. This CDR3 contains 17 residues. CDR3 residues: CASSTRMSGSSYNEQFF. In DNA form, the CDR3 reads TGTGCCAGCAGTACCCGGATGAGCGGGAGCTCCTACAATGAGCAGTTCTTC.

The rearrangement joins TRBV5-6 to TRBJ2-7; weak D call: TRBD1 (6 bases). Trimming removed 0 bases from V and 1 base from J, with 8 bases in between. The CDR3 totals 14 residues. Germline CDR1 reads SGHDT; CDR2 reads YYEEEE. The CDR3, as DNA: TGTGCCAGCAGCTTGGAGGGGGTTTCCTACGAGCAGTACTTC. Amino acid sequence: CASSLEGVSYEQYF.